The 14 T cell receptor beta chains reported below all come from one sample, sequenced in a study of beta chain features in type 1 diabetes (dated by TCRdb to the late 2010s). Library method: the immunoSEQ multiplex PCR assay. All of the isolated RNA was reverse transcribed with the High Capacity cDNA Reverse Transcription Kit, so expressed TCRB transcripts were sequenced. TCRdb mirrors the immuneACCESS table, restricted to in-frame sequences. Some clones are absent from its copies; in checked studies, under half trace to an unresolved V gene, and the reason for the others is unknown. The sample yields about 930,000 clones; around a sixth were counted once. The top ten constitute 0.023% of the sample. Sequenced: naive CD4+ T cells from blood. Taken with the paper, the label for cell subset or site translates to: true naive CD4+ T cells. These TCRs come from a woman between 18 and 29 years old in good health.

This chain links TRBV5-4 with TRBJ2-2; D is uncertain. The CDR3 is made up of 14 amino acids. Germline V gene lookup returns CDR1 SGHNT and CDR2 YYREEE (reference sequence). V was clipped by 4 bases and J by 6 bases, with 13 bases between them. The CDR3 DNA is TGTGCCAGCAGCCCCAGATTGGTTCCCGGGGAGCTGTTTTTT. Residues: CASSPRLVPGELFF.

The chain employs TRBV2 and TRBJ2-1; D perhaps matches TRBD1 (6 bases). Trimming cost V 7 bases and J 2 bases, with 9 bases left between them. The germline gives CDR1 SNHLY, CDR2 FYNNEI. This CDR3 is 13 amino acids long. CDR3 sequence (DNA): TGTGCCAGCAACAGGGACCCCTACAATGAGCAGTTCTTC. Translating gives CASNRDPYNEQFF.

Worth noting for this clone: The junction departs from the called germline gene at one end, perhaps through a read error. The rearrangement uses TRBV5-4 and TRBJ2-1; D may be TRBD1 (5 bases). This CDR3 contains 15 residues. Looked up from germline, CDR1 is SGHNT and CDR2 is YYREEE (reference sequence). CDR3 residues: CASSLSHNQGDEQFF. The CDR3 nucleotides read TGCGCCAGCAGCCTGTCTCACAACCAGGGCGATGAGCAGTTCTTC.

With respect to this clone: No DNA is shown, since the ends of the CDR3 on it are uncertain; the CDR3 is the one TCRdb lists. The chain carries TRBV27 and TRBJ2-7. CDR1 MNHEY and CDR2 SMNVEV come from the germline V gene (reference sequence). The CDR3 adds up to 14 amino acids, both ends counted. The CDR3 region is CASSFLAGGGEQYF.

V usage is TRBV4-3 and J usage is TRBJ2-3; tentatively, D is TRBD1 (5 bases). The CDR3 runs to 17 residues. Germline CDR1 LGHNA, CDR2 YSLEER. The ends were cut back, 5 bases at V and 3 bases at J, with 21 bases in the middle. CDR3 in amino acids: CASSYRFAREWTDTQYF. The CDR3 region has the DNA TGCGCCAGCAGCTATCGCTTCGCCAGGGAATGGACAGATACGCAGTATTTT.

This clone was observed a handful of times. The CDR3 bases are TGTGCCAGCAGCCTATCAGCGGGAGCTAACTCCTACGAGCAGTACTTC. Amino acid sequence: CASSLSAGANSYEQYF. The chain employs TRBV5-4 and TRBJ2-7; 8 nucleotides line up with TRBD2. The germline CDR1 and CDR2 sequences are SGHNT and YYREEE (reference sequence). Losses at the gene ends were 4 bases for V and 0 bases for J; bases not matched to a gene: 9. The CDR3 is made up of 16 amino acids.

The rearrangement uses TRBV6-5 and TRBJ2-5; D is uncertain. Germline assignment: CDR1 MNHEY and CDR2 SVGAGI. The V end lost 0 bases, the J end lost 10 bases, and 15 bases lay between the germline ends. The CDR3 loop spans 14 amino acids. CDR3 region: CASSYSSRVELQYF. CDR3 DNA sequence: TGTGCCAGCAGTTACTCGAGTCGGGTAGAGCTCCAGTACTTC.

The V call is TRBV7-8, the J call TRBJ2-3, with TRBD1 matching over 8 bases. This CDR3 contains 16 residues. Germline lookup yields CDR1 SGHVS and CDR2 FQNEAQ. V shed 1 base and J 4 bases; nucleotides not matched to a gene: 7. CDR3 residues: CASSLEQGALPDTQYF. CDR3 in DNA: TGTGCCAGCAGCTTAGAGCAGGGGGCACTGCCAGATACGCAGTATTTT.

The J gene is TRBJ2-2, the V gene TRBV5-4; D is ambiguous. V was clipped by 3 bases and J by 3 bases, with 15 bases between them. Germline V CDR1 and CDR2: SGHNT, YYREEE (reference sequence). The CDR3 is 16 residues long. The CDR3 spells CASSSGGYTDTGELFF. The CDR3 bases are TGTGCCAGCAGCTCGGGCGGCTATACGGACACCGGGGAGCTGTTTTTT.

This clone occurred a few times. The rearrangement uses TRBV11-2 and TRBJ2-1; perhaps TRBD1 as D (5 bases). There are 17 residues in the CDR3. Per the germline V gene, CDR1 is SGHAT and CDR2 is FQNNGV. Trimming removed 2 bases at V and 8 bases at J, with 22 bases between. The CDR3 loop reads CASSLRGRVLTSDEQFF. The CDR3 nucleotides are TGTGCCAGCAGCTTAAGGGGCAGGGTGTTAACAAGCGATGAGCAGTTCTTC.

In its sample, this clone was seen a few times. CDR3 in amino acids: CASSHGGVRGGGTEAFF. The CDR3 nucleotides are TGTGCCAGCAGCCATGGTGGGGTCAGGGGTGGTGGCACTGAAGCTTTCTTT. The V and J genes are TRBV7-8 and TRBJ1-1; maybe TRBD1 (6 bases). Germline V CDR1 and CDR2: SGHVS, FQNEAQ. V was cut by 5 bases and J by 4 bases, with 23 bases left in between. CDR3 length: 17 residues. Supplemented by reference TRBV7-8 and TRBJ1-1, the full variable domain reads GAGVSQSPRYKVAKRGQDVALRCDPISGHVSLFWYQQALGQGPEFLTYFQNEAQLDKSGLPSDRFFAERPEGSVSTLKIQRTQQEDSAVYLCASSHGGVRGGGTEAFFGQGTRLTVV.

The V call is TRBV15, the J call TRBJ2-5, with TRBD1 matching over 12 bases. The CDR3 is made up of 17 amino acids. The V gene's germline CDR1 is LNHNV and CDR2 YYDKDF (reference sequence). Trimming at V came to 2 bases and at J to 5 bases, leaving 9 bases not matched to a gene. CDR3 sequence reads: CATSRSRDRGRWETQYF. CDR3 DNA sequence: TGTGCCACCAGCAGATCCCGGGACAGGGGGCGGTGGGAGACCCAGTACTTC.

The chain combines TRBV18 with TRBJ2-5; TRBD1 is a possible D gene (6 bases). V was shortened by 5 bases and J by 5 bases, with 15 bases between the two germline ends. Per germline, CDR1 KGHSH and CDR2 LQKENI. CDR3 length: 14 residues. In DNA, the CDR3 is TGTGCCAGCTCATCGATTGGGGGCCGGGAGACCCAGTACTTC. Its translation: CASSSIGGRETQYF.

The J gene is TRBJ2-3, the V gene TRBV7-2; tentative D call: TRBD2 (6 bases). Germline V gene data show CDR1 as SGHTA and CDR2 as FQGNSA. V lost 3 bases to trimming and J lost 4 bases, with 20 bases between them. The CDR3 runs to 17 residues. The CDR3 coding sequence is TGTGCCAGCAGCTTTGTATCCGGGAGACGGAGTTCAGATACGCAGTATTTT. Translated, it gives CASSFVSGRRSSDTQYF. Looking up the rest from reference TRBV7-2 and TRBJ2-3 gives the full variable domain: GAGVSQSPSNKVTEKGKDVELRCDPISGHTALYWYRQSLGQGLEFLIYFQGNSAPDKSGLPSDRFSAERTGGSVSTLTIQRTQQEDSAVYLCASSFVSGRRSSDTQYFGPGTRLTVL.